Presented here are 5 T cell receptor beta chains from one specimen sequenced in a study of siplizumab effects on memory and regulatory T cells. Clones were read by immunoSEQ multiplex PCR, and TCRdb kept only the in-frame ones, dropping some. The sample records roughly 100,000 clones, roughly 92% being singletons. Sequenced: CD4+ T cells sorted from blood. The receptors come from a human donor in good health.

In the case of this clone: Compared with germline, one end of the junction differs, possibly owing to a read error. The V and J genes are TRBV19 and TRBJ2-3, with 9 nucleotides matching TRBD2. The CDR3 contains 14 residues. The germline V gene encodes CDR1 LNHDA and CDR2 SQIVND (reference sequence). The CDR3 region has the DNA TGTGCCAGTAGAATAGCGGGGGGCACAGATACGCAGTATTTT. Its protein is CASRIAGGTDTQYF.

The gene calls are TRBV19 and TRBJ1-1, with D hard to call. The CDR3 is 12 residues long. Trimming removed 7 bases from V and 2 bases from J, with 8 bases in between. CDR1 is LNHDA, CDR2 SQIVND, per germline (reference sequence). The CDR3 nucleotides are TGTGCCAGTAAGGCAGGCAACACTGAAGCTTTCTTT. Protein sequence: CASKAGNTEAFF.

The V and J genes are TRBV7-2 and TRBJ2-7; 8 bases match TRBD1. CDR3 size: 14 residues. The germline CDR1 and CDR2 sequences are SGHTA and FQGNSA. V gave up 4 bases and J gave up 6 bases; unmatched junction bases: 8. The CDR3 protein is CASSSRTGRLEQYF. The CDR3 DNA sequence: TGTGCCAGCAGCTCCCGGACAGGGAGGCTCGAGCAGTACTTC. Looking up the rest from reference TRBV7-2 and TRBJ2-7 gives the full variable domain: GAGVSQSPSNKVTEKGKDVELRCDPISGHTALYWYRQSLGQGLEFLIYFQGNSAPDKSGLPSDRFSAERTGGSVSTLTIQRTQQEDSAVYLCASSSRTGRLEQYFGPGTRLTVT.

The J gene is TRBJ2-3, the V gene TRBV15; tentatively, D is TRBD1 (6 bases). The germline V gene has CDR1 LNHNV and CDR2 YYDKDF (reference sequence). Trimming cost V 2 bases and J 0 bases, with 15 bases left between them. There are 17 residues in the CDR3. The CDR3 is CATSRLQGFGSTDTQYF. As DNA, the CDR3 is TGTGCCACCAGCAGATTACAGGGTTTTGGGAGCACAGATACGCAGTATTTT.

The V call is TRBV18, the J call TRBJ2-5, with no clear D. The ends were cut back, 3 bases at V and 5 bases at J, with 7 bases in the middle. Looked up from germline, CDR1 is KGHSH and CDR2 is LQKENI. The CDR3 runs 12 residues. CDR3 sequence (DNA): TGTGCCAGCTCACCTGACCGGGAGACCCAGTACTTC. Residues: CASSPDRETQYF.